In its sample, the clone carrying this T cell receptor beta chain was seen many times. Its antigen is undetermined. V shed 5 bases and J shed 0 bases, with 10 bases lying between them. Germline V gene lookup returns CDR1 SGHTA and CDR2 FQGNSA. The length of the CDR3 is 14 residues. Time point here: patch test 1, 2 weeks after DPC sensitization. Regarding treatment: therapeutic diphenylcyclopropenone sensitization with weekly scalp DPC. This sample is part of a study of human T cells and chemical hapten exposure. The wider study: Cases of alopecia areata, totalis or universalis occurred in a predominantly female patient group. Among samples, TCR yields varied mainly because of small differences in pooled library volume. Study-wide findings and caveats: Relative to controls, expanded TCRs formed significantly more large CDR3 similarity clusters.

Original analysis: The median was roughly 95,000 TCRs per sample, ranging about 20,000 to 690,600. MiXCR, applied by TCRdb to the RACE reads, yields one record per CDR3 protein. TCRdb, not the original authors, processed these V and J calls. The sample consists of 300,000 to 450,000 distinct CDR3 sequences, roughly 4.8% of them appearing once. The clonotype originates from a woman in her 50s with alopecia areata. Some clones in this sample may be carry-over from other donors' samples. The material was whole blood, obtained in connection with sensitization to the hapten diphenylcyclopropenone (DPC). The chain employs TRBV7-2 and TRBJ2-5; D unclear. The CDR3 is CASSRYGDQETQYF. The CDR3, as DNA: TGTGCCAGCAGCCGCTATGGGGACCAAGAGACCCAGTACTTC.